This T cell receptor beta chain was sequenced for a study of shared clonotypes between healthy human individuals. Libraries were prepared by immunoSEQ multiplex PCR; TCRdb keeps only in-frame clonotypes and omits some of them. The sample holds over 2 million clones, 85% to 95% seen once. V lost 5 bases and J lost 4; bases outside the gene matches: 12. The germline V gene has CDR1 WNHNN and CDR2 SYGVQD (reference sequence). The CDR3 totals 17 residues. This clonotype was sampled from a man aged 18 to 30 in good health. The sequencing input was naive CD4+ T cells sorted from blood. The subset was: CD45RA+ positively selected. The chain combines TRBV10-1 with TRBJ2-5, with 11 nucleotides matching TRBD2. CDR3 bases: TGCGCCAGCAGTCCAAGGATACTAGCGGGAGTGGTAGAGACCCAGTACTTC. The encoded protein is CASSPRILAGVVETQYF.